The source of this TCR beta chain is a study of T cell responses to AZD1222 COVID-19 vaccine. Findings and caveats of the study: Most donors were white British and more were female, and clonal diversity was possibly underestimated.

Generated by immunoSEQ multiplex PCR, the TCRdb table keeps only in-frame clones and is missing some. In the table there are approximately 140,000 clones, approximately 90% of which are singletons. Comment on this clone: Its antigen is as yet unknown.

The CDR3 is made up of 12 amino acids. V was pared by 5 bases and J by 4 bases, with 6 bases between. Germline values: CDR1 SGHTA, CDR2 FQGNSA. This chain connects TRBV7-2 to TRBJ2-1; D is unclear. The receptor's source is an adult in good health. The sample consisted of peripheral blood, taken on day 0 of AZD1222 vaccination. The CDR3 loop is CASSRFYNEQFF. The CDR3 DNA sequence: TGTGCCAGCAGCCGCTTTTACAATGAGCAGTTCTTC.